This TCR beta chain was sequenced during a study of T-cell reconstitution after alpha-beta-depleted transplantation in children. This clonotype was recorded many times. It was with unique molecular identifiers that the TCRbeta library was prepared. TCRdb re-analysed the PCR reads in MiXCR, keeping a single row per CDR3 protein. The table has just over 200,000 distinct CDR3 sequences, about 8.4% seen once. The CDR3 contains 17 residues. V shed 0 bases and J shed 1 base, with 15 bases lying between them. CDR1 and CDR2 from the germline V gene are MNHEY and SVGAGI. The clonotype originates from a male patient aged 2 to 9 who had a stem cell transplant for acute myeloid leukemia, so the T cells may come from the graft donor. Source: PBMCs, mostly from graft donor cells, taken 360 days after TCRalphabeta/CD19-depleted stem cell transplant. The chain combines TRBV6-5 with TRBJ1-1; no clear D. CDR3 amino acids: CASSYSLPGAPNTEAFF. CDR3 DNA sequence: TGTGCCAGCAGTTACTCCCTCCCCGGTGCCCCGAACACTGAAGCTTTCTTT.